This T cell receptor beta chain was observed in a study of blood T cell repertoires in COVID-19 (TCRdb year 2020). About the study as a whole: The collaborator samples originated in the United States, Italy and Spain and spanned the acute and convalescent phases of COVID-19. Samples came from the ongoing ImmuneRACE study (first 160 participants) plus 1,254 subjects from 6 global collaborators. The repertoires were released in a freely available public database intended as a resource for research on the immune response to SARS-CoV-2. A de-identified subject ID, COVID-19 status, age in years and sex were almost always included in the sample metadata. Where available, HLA class I and class II types were taken from metadata supplied by the sample provider and were not determined by assay-based typing. The material from the prospective study consisted of cDNA or gDNA derived from T cells, B-cell-depleted T cells, or PBMCs. Deeply sampled blood TCRbeta repertoires from subjects exposed to, actively infected with, or recovered from COVID-19 were included in the dataset. General conclusions and limits of the study: Clinical and demographic metadata were provided uncurated, with the amount varying by source and participant.

Remarks on this clone: Its antigen is currently not known. No quality values exist for individual bases; no much larger clone is one base distant.

CDR3 length: 15 amino acids, cysteine to phenylalanine. The kept DNA is CDR3 alone, 45 bases in frame from the first base. V lost 5 bases and J lost 0 bases; the stretch between them is 13 bases long. CDR1 and CDR2, per the germline V gene, are SGHTA and FQGNSA. Collaborating institutions collected whole blood in K2EDTA tubes following their own protocols. Collaborator samples were shipped for TCRbeta analysis as frozen whole blood, isolated PBMCs, or DNA extracted from either sample type. TCRbeta CDR3 regions were amplified from genomic DNA by means of the immunoSEQ Assay, a bias-controlled multiplex PCR. The authors' pipeline ran thus. Within the assay, amplification of reference gene primers was used to estimate how many nucleated cells each sample contained. Sequence reads were collapsed and filtered to measure the absolute abundance of every unique TCRbeta CDR3 rearrangement. For each sample, productive Simpson clonality was calculated as the square root of Simpson's diversity index over productive rearrangements. This is the immuneACCESS table as TCRdb keeps it, with only in-frame sequences that have V and J called. A part of the clones is gone; compared with another copy, unresolved V genes explain less than half, and the rest is unexplained. D and trimming come from the DNA, and the V and J calls and clone size come from that table. The sample table lists over 150,000 clones, approximately 80% of them with a count of one. About a tenth of the sample belongs to the ten largest clones.

In this chain, TRBV7-2 is recombined with TRBJ1-1; the D gene identity is not certain. The specimen was peripheral blood. The TCR originated in a woman aged 80 or over with active or convalescent COVID-19. The CDR3 region reads CASSQVTAMNTEAFF. In nucleotides, the sequence is TGTGCCAGCAGCCAAGTCACAGCTATGAACACTGAAGCTTTCTTT.